This T cell receptor (beta chain) comes out of a study of T cells in Graves' hyperthyroidism and ophthalmopathy. The TCR beta CDR3 regions underwent amplification using RNA transcripts as the source. An initial round of RT-PCR targeting the TCR CDR3 relied on the HTBI primer set. In TCRdb, the multiplex PCR reads were re-called with MiXCR into one record per CDR3 protein. The repertoire holds 300,000 to 400,000 distinct CDR3 sequences, with roughly 14% as singletons. The CDR3 is 13 residues long. Trimming shortened V by 3 bases and J by 1 base, and 8 bases separated the two germline ends. Looked up from germline, CDR1 is SGDLS and CDR2 is YYNGEE. General study results and limits: Among clonotypes expanded in thyroid above 0.001, most were also found in blood.

Each 10 ml fresh peripheral blood draw supplied the PBMCs. Ten or more counts support this clonotype. The antigen is undetermined. This TCR was recovered from a woman in her twenties or thirties with Graves' ophthalmopathy. The chain employs TRBV9 and TRBJ2-7, with D possibly matching TRBD1 (5 bases). The sequenced material came from blood. The CDR3 sequence is CASSGGGSYEQYF. The CDR3, as DNA: TGTGCCAGCAGCGGGGGCGGTTCCTACGAGCAGTACTTC.